What follows is one T cell receptor beta chain and its context. This entry comes from a study of T cell changes during pregnancy in multiple sclerosis. Libraries were prepared by immunoSEQ multiplex PCR; TCRdb keeps only in-frame clonotypes and omits some of them. The sample lists 78,000 or so clones, around 90% occurring once. The junction had 12 bases not matched to a gene; V was cut back by 7 bases and J by 9 bases. Germline CDR1 LNHDA, CDR2 SQIVND (reference sequence). The CDR3 spans 14 residues. The rearrangement joins TRBV19 to TRBJ1-5; 7 nucleotides align to TRBD1. The sequence came from a female donor with multiple sclerosis, enrolled in a pregnancy study. The sequencing used peripheral blood, collected before pregnancy. The CDR3 sequence is CASIKEGARWPQHF. CDR3 bases: TGTGCCAGTATTAAGGAGGGGGCGCGATGGCCCCAGCATTTT.